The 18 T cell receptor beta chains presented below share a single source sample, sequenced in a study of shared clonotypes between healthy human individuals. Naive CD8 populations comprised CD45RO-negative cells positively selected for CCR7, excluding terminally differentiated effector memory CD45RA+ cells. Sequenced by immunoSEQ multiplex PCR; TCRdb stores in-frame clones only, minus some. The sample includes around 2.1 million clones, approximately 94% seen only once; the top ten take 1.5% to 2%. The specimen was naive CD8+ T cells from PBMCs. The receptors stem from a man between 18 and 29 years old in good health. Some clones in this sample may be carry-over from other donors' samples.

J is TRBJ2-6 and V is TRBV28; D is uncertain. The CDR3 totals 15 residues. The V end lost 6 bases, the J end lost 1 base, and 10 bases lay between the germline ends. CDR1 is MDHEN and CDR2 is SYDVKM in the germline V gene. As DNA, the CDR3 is TGTGCCAGCAGGCTAACGGGTTCTGGGGCCAACGTCCTGACTTTC. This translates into CASRLTGSGANVLTF.

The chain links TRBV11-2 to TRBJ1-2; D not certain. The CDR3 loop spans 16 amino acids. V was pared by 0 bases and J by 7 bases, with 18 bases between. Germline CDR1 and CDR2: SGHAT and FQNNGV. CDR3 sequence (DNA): TGTGCCAGCAGCTTAGATTCGAGGGTTGTATTGAGTGGCTACACCTTC. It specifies CASSLDSRVVLSGYTF. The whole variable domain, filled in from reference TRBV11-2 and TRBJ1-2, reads EAGVAQSPRYKIIEKRQSVAFWCNPISGHATLYWYQQILGQGPKLLIQFQNNGVVDDSQLPKDRFSAERLKGVDSTLKIQPAKLEDSAVYLCASSLDSRVVLSGYTFGSGTRLTVV.

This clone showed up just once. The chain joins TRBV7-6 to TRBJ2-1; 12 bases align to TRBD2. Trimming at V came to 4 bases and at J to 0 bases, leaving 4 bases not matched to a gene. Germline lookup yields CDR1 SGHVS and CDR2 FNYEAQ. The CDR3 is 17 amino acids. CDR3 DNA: TGTGCCAGCAGCTCACTAGCGGGAGGATTCTCCTACAATGAGCAGTTCTTC. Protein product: CASSSLAGGFSYNEQFF.

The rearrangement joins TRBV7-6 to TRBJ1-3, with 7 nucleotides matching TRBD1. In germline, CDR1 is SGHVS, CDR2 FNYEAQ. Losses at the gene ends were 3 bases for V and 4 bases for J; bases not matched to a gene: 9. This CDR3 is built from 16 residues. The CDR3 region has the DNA TGTGCCAGCAGCTTTGACAGGGAAGGTTACGGAAACACCATATATTTT. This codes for CASSFDREGYGNTIYF.

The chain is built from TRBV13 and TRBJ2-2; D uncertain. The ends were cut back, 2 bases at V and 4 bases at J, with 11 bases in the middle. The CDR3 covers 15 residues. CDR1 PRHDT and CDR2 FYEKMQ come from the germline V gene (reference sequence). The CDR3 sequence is CASSLLALGTGELFF. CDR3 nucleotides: TGTGCCAGCAGCTTACTGGCTCTCGGCACCGGGGAGCTGTTTTTT.

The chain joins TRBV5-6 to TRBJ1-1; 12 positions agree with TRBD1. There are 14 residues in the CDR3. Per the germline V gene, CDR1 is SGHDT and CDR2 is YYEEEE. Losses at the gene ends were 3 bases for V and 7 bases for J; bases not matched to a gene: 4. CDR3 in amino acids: CASSSGTGGVEAFF. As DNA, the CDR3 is TGTGCCAGCAGCTCCGGGACAGGGGGCGTTGAAGCTTTCTTT.

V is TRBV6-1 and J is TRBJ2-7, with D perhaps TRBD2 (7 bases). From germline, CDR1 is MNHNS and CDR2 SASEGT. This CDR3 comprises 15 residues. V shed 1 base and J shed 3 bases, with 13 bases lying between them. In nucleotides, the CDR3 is TGTGCCAGCAGTGAAGTCCCAGGGGAGGGCTACGAGCAGTACTTC. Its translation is CASSEVPGEGYEQYF.

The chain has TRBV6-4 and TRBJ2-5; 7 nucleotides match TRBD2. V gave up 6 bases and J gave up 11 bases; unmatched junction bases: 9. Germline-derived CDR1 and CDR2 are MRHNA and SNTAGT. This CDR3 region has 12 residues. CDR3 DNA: TGTGCCAGCAGCCCAGGACTAGGGGTTCAGTACTTC. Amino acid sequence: CASSPGLGVQYF.

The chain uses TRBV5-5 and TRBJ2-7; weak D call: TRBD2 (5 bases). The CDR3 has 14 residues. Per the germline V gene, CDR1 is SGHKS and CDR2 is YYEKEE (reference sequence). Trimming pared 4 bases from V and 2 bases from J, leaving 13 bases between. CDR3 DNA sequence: TGTGCCAGCAGCGACTACAGCCTCCCCTACGAGCAGTACTTC. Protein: CASSDYSLPYEQYF.

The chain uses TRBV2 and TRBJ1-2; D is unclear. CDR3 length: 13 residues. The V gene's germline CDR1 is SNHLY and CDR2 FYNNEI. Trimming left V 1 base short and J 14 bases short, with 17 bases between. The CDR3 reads CASSEDDWGPDTF. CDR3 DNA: TGTGCCAGCAGTGAAGACGACTGGGGTCCCGATACCTTC.

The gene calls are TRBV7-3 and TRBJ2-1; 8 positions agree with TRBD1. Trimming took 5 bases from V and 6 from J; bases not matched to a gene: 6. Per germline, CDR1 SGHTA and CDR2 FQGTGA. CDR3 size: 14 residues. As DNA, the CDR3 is TGTGCCAGCAGCCCCGAGACAGGGGTCAATGAGCAGTTCTTC. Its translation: CASSPETGVNEQFF.

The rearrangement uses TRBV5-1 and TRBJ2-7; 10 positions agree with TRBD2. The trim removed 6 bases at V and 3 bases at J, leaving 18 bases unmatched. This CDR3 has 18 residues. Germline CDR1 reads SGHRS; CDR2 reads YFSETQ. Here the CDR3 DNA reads TGCGCCAGCACCAAGCACCCGACCACAGGGACTAGCGACTACGAGCAGTACTTC. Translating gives CASTKHPTTGTSDYEQYF. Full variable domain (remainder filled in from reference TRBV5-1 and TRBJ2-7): KAGVTQTPRYLIKTRGQQVTLSCSPISGHRSVSWYQQTPGQGLQFLFEYFSETQRNKGNFPGRFSGRQFSNSRSEMNVSTLELGDSALYLCASTKHPTTGTSDYEQYFGPGTRLTVT.

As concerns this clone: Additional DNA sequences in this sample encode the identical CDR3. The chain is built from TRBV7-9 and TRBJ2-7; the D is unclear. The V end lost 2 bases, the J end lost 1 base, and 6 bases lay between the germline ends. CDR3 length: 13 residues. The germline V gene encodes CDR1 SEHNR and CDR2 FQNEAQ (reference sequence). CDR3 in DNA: TGTGCCAGCAGCTTAAGTGATTCCTACGAGCAGTACTTC. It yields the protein CASSLSDSYEQYF.

This chain's CDR3 is CASSPTGATDTQYF. The CDR3 DNA is TGTGCCAGCAGTCCAACGGGGGCCACAGATACGCAGTATTTT. The chain joins TRBV27 to TRBJ2-3; D may match TRBD1 or TRBD2 (6 bases each). V was cut by 5 bases and J by 2 bases, with 11 bases left in between. Germline V CDR1 and CDR2: MNHEY, SMNVEV (reference sequence). The CDR3 contains 14 residues.

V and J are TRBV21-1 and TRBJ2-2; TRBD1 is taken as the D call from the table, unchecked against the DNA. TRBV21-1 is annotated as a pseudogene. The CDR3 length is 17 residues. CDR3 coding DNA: TGTGCCAGCAGCAAGAGATTCAGGGTATGGCTAACCGGGGAGCTGTTTTTT. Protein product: CASSKRFRVWLTGELFF.

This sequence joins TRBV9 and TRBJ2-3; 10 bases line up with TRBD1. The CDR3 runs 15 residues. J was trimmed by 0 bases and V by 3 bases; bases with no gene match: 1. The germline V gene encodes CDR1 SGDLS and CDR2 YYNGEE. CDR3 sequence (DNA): TGTGCCAGCAGCGGACAGGGGGCAAGCACAGATACGCAGTATTTT. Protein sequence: CASSGQGASTDTQYF.

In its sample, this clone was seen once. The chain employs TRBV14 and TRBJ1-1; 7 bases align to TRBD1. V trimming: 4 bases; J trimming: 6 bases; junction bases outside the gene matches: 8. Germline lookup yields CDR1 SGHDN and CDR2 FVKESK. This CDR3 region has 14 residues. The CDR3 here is CASSPLDRVPEAFF. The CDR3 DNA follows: TGTGCCAGCAGCCCTTTAGACAGGGTCCCTGAAGCTTTCTTT.

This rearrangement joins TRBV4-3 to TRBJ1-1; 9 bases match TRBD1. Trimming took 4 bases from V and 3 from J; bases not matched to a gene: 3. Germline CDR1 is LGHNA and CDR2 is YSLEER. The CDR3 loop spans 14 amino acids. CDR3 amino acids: CASSPYRGHTEAFF. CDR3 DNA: TGCGCCAGCAGCCCCTACAGGGGGCACACTGAAGCTTTCTTT.